This T cell receptor (beta chain) was documented in a study of T-cell reconstitution after alpha-beta-depleted transplantation in children (dated by TCRdb to between 2015 and 2016). With respect to the entire study: The study quantitatively tracked T-cell immune reconstitution after TCRalphabeta/CD19-depleted allogeneic hematopoietic cell transplantation in children using TCR repertoire profiling. What the authors observed across the whole study: The frequencies of hyperexpanded clones fell over the following months, and after one year, T-cell counts and TCRbeta diversity were mostly attributed to newly produced T cells. About two months after transplant, the apparently early recovery of alphabetaT-cell counts reportedly depended on just several hundred clones that had expanded rapidly and came from non-depleted graft cells. In some patients, the high TCRbeta diversity seen at day 60 was put down to recipient T cells and intrathymic progenitors that had survived conditioning.

The treatment or condition tag for this specimen amounts to: allogeneic hematopoietic cell transplantation with graft depleted of TCRalphabeta T cells and CD19 B cells. The transplant recipients were children given TCRalphabeta/CD19-depleted allogeneic hematopoietic cell grafts. From a lookup of the germline V gene (reference sequence), CDR1 and CDR2 are LNHDA and SQIVND. V and J are trimmed by 7 bases and 3 bases, and the gene matches miss 15 bases of the junction. The CDR3 starts with the cysteine, ends with the phenylalanine, and has 19 residues. Only the CDR3 DNA stays, 57 bases, in frame from base 1. On this clonotype: The antigen it binds to is not known. No per-base quality is available; no much larger clone lies one base away.

Libraries were built with PCR. The sequencing machine was an Illumina HiSeq 2500. Molecular barcoding was employed in the preparation of TCR libraries, with unique molecular identifiers being used to normalize TCRbeta repertoire quantification. In TCRdb, the public reads were trimmed at Q25 with fastp and aligned with MiXCR, with productive beta chains retained. Rows matching on CDR3 protein sequence are summarized as one entry with the most common DNA and genes. The sample records about a million distinct CDR3 sequences, about 26% of which are singletons. In total, the top ten clones hold about 28% of the sample.

This specimen was PBMCs, mostly from graft donor cells, taken 360 days after TCRalphabeta/CD19-depleted stem cell transplant. This TCR came from a boy in the first two years of life who had a stem cell transplant for SCID, so the T cells may come from the graft donor. Recombination connected TRBV19 to TRBJ2-3, and TRBD2 aligns with 14 junction nucleotides. Here is the DNA: TGTGCCAGTACCTCCGCGACTAGCGGGGGGGCAGGTAGGACAGATACGCAGTATTTT. Its protein product is CASTSATSGGAGRTDTQYF.